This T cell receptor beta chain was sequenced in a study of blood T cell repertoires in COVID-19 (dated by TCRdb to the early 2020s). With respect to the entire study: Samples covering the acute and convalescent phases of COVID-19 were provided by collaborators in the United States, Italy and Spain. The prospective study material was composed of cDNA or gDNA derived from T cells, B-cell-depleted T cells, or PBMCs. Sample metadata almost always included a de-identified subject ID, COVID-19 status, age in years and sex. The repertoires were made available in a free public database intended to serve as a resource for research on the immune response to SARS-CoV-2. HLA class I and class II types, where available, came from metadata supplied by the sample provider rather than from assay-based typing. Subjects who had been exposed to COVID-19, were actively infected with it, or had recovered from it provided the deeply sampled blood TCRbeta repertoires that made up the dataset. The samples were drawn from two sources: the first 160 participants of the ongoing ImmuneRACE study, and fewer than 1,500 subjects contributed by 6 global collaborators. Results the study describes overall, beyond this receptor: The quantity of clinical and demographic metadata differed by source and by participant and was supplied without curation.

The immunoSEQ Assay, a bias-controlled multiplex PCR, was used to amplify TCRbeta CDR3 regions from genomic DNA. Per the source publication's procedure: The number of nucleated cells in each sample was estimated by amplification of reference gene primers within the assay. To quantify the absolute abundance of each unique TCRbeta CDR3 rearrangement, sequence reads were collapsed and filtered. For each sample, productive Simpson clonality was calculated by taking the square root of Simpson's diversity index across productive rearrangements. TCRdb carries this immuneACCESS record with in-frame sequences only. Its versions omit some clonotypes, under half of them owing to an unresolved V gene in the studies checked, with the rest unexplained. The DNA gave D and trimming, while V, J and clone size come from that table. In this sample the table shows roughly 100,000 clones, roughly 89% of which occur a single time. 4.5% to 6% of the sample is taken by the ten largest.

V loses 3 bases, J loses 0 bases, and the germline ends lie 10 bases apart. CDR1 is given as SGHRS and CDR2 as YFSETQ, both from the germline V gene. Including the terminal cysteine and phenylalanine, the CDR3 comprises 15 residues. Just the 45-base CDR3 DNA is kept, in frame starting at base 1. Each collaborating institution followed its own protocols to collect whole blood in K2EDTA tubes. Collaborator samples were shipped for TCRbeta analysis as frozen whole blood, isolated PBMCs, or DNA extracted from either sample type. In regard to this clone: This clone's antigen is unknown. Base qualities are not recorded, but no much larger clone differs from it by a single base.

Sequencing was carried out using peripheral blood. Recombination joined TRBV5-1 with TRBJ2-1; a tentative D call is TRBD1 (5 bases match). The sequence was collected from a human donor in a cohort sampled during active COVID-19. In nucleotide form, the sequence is TGCGCCAGCAGCTCGGACGGACACTCCTACAATGAGCAGTTCTTC. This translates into CASSSDGHSYNEQFF.